This T cell receptor beta chain was retrieved from a study of T cell responses to AZD1222 COVID-19 vaccine. Study as a whole: Second-dose intervals of approximately 4 or approximately 12 weeks were pooled.

Using immunoSEQ multiplex PCR, the repertoire was profiled, and TCRdb retains in-frame clones only, with some absent. The sample carries approximately 90,000 clones, less than 90% recorded once. The source was peripheral blood, collected on day 0 of AZD1222 vaccination. The receptor was derived from an adult in good health.

CDR3 in DNA: TGTGCCAGCAGAAGTAGCGGTTCGTCCTACGAGCAGTACTTC. Translated: CASRSSGSSYEQYF. The rearrangement links TRBV4-2 to TRBJ2-7; the D gene is possibly TRBD2 (6 bases). The length of the CDR3 is 14 residues. Germline CDR1 is LGHNA and CDR2 is YNFKEQ. V lost 6 bases and J lost 1, with 13 bases in between.